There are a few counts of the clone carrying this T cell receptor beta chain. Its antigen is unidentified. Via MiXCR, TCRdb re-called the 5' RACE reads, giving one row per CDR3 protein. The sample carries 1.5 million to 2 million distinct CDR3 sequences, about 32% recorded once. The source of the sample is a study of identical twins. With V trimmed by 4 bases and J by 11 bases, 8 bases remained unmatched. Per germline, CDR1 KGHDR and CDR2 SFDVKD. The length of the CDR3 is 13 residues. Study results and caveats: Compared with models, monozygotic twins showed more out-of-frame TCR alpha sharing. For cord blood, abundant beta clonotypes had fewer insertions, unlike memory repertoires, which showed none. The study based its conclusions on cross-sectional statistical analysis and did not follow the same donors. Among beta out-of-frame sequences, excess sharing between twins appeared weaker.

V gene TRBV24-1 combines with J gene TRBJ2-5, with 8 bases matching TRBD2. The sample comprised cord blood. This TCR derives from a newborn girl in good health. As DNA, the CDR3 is TGTGCCACCAGTGAACGGGGGGGCAATGAGCAGTACTTC. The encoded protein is CATSERGGNEQYF.